The source of this T cell receptor (beta chain) is a study of OX40 agonist ivuxolimab in advanced cancers. At the level of the study: Antecedent anti-PD-1, anti-PD-L1 or anti-CTLA-4 therapy was permissible, with roughly 36% having received some. The study reported partial responses in three patients: one hepatocellular carcinoma, two cutaneous melanoma. General observations from the study: It was also the case that some nonresponders had low normalized T-cell clonal expansion. Clones of CD4+ and CD8+ blood T cells grew by week 6 at doses of 0.1 to 3.0 mg/kg.

As regards this clone: The antigen is unknown.

TCRdb keeps only in-frame clones here, not all; method: immunoSEQ multiplex PCR. The sample yields tens of thousands of clones, approximately 90% seen once. V lost 2 bases, J lost 7 bases, and 8 bases lay in between. The germline V gene has CDR1 MDHEN and CDR2 SYDVKM. This CDR3 contains 13 residues. This receptor was identified in an adult with an advanced solid tumor such as melanoma, head and neck, liver or kidney cancer. V is TRBV28 and J is TRBJ2-2, with D possibly called TRBD1 or TRBD2 (6 bases each). Sequenced here: CD4+ or CD8+ T cells sorted from blood, sampled in a trial of the OX40 agonist ivuxolimab. The CDR3 DNA follows: TGTGCCAGCAGTTTAAGGGGGGACGGGGAGCTGTTTTTT. It yields the protein CASSLRGDGELFF.